This TCR beta chain was profiled in a study of cytomegalovirus exposure and HLA in healthy donors (dated by TCRdb to 2016 to 2017). With respect to the entire study: According to an earlier analysis of 587 of the donors, 200 million or so T cells yielded roughly 110 million unique TCR beta sequences and more than 250 Gb of sequence data. An early release covering more than 500 HLA-typed donors comprised roughly 300 gigabases of sequencing data and roughly 86 million unique TCR sequences. Among the approximately 400 genotyped donors, approximately 76% belonged to the genetic ancestry cluster associated with self-reported Caucasian donors. The aim of the study was to test whether cataloging public T cell receptors could identify signatures of past pathogen exposure. The study profiled the T cell repertoires of 550 to 700 subjects by immunosequencing and related them to cytomegalovirus serostatus. In addition to the first cohort of approximately 670 subjects, a separate validation cohort of some 120 different subjects was used. The study combined high-throughput TCR immunosequencing, statistical association of individual TCRs with disease status, and machine learning to predict cytomegalovirus infection status. In a later analysis, previously published TCR beta repertoires from some 640 donors were re-analyzed and high-resolution HLA genotyping was added so that TCR occurrence patterns could be studied. Rather than drawing on any new phenotypic data, the later analysis identified candidate immune exposures from TCR beta sequences and the way those sequences occurred across donors. To decide whether each TCR beta V gene segment behaved as functional or pseudogenic, an earlier analysis of approximately 600 of the donors relied on high-throughput TCR beta sequencing. Donor age, sex, ethnicity and CMV serostatus were compiled together with the repertoire data. In a later genetic analysis, genome-wide SNP genotypes for about 55% of the roughly 670 donors were used, and that subset was treated as a discovery cohort. Every repertoire in the discovery cohort had been generated on one and the same sequencing platform. Class I and class II HLA loci were covered by the typing at four-digit resolution. The number of typed donors differed by locus: about 620-630 for A, B, C, DRB1 and DQB1; 500 to 550 for DQA1; 606 for DPA1; and roughly 490 for DPB1. Four to six DR-DQ haplotypes were handled as single units for association and clustering because linkage in the cohort was strong. Among 300 to 500 genotyped donors of the cohort, an average of approximately 240,000 unique TCR beta nucleotide sequences was sequenced per donor, of which 15% to 20% were non-productive.

Overall study results and their limits: In vitro tests confirmed that a few of the cytomegalovirus-associated TCR beta chains recognize cytomegalovirus antigens. An association between a missense DCLRE1C variant and V-gene and J-gene trimming of TCR beta chains was found in a later genetic analysis and replicated in an independent cohort. According to a later analysis, parvovirus B19, influenza, CMV and Epstein-Barr virus appeared linked to several top co-occurrence clusters. About 17 rarely observed V segments, including chromosome 9 orphons, were excluded from the earlier analysis of a few hundred of the donors because counts were too low. A cluster of highly shared sequence variants was judged likely to represent a technical artifact of the sequencing pipeline. In a later analysis, TCR association rates were found to vary across HLA loci, with the most associated TCRs seen for DRB1 alleles and the fewest for HLA-C alleles. A further reported finding was that TCR beta sequences accurately predicted the HLA-A and HLA-B alleles for most subjects in the first cohort. For the cohort, immune exposure information was limited to CMV serostatus. Across donors, most TCR sequences were observed very rarely, whereas some public TCRs were present in many individuals. In both the original and validation cohorts, the classifier was reported to diagnose cytomegalovirus status with high specificity and sensitivity. The authors suggested that the approach could potentially be extended to other disease states and immunological phenotypes. Broadly in line with IMGT annotations, most TCR beta V segments showed up in productive rearrangements about 87% or about 30% of the time in an earlier analysis of under 700 of the donors. Specific HLA alleles were associated with 18,000 or so TCR beta sequences at a false discovery rate of 0.05 in a later analysis. Sequencing depth was assumed to be roughly uniform across donors in the presence/absence analyses, though that assumption may not hold. According to a later analysis, most CMV-associated TCR beta chains appeared to be HLA-restricted, and the HLA associations seemed to be driven largely by CMV exposure. Strong co-occurrence of HLA alleles, especially DR and DQ, made assigning TCR associations to individual alleles difficult. The cohort was sequenced for TCR beta chains only, and without alpha or paired-chain data the features that could be detected were limited. Because HLA typing was unavailable for some donors at each locus, only the typed subset was used in association tests. A later analysis found that HLA-associated TCR beta chains were more clonally expanded and had lower generation probabilities than equally common non-associated chains. Linkage disequilibrium might explain the correlated functional status among segregating V segments, but an unknown experimental factor could not be ruled out. Some IMGT-functional V segments, including TRBV6-2 and TRBV6-3, could not be distinguished by the 87-base-pair reads and were therefore excluded. Compared with the 666-donor mean, donors in an Asian-associated ancestry cluster had fewer N-insertions in productive TCRs, according to a later genetic analysis. In the study, 164 TCR beta chains were listed as associated with cytomegalovirus.

CDR1 WSHSY and CDR2 SAAADI are derived from the germline V gene. The CDR3 measures 16 amino acids from cysteine to phenylalanine. Only the CDR3 DNA stays, 48 bases, in frame from base 1. The library was made by the immunoSEQ multiplex PCR assay. A mixture of 60 forward primers for TCR Vbeta segments and 13 reverse primers for TCR Jbeta segments was used in the multiplex PCR. A multiplex PCR assay on genomic DNA amplified the CDR3 region of rearranged TCR beta genes. Amplified TCR beta libraries were sequenced as 87-base-pair reads on the Illumina HiSeq System. Under the source paper's analysis protocol: A later analysis counted some 80 million unique TCR beta chains across the 666 repertoires, and around 9.9 million of these chains were shared by at least two donors. A nearest-neighbor algorithm error-corrected the raw reads and collapsed the reads into unique sequences, merging closely related sequences to remove PCR and sequencing errors. To assign V, D and J gene segments, CDR3 sequences were aligned to IMGT reference sequences. For a sequence to be retained, a match of at least six nucleotides was required to both a V gene segment and a J gene segment. Rearrangements were called productive when the CDR3 lacked stop codons and stayed in frame with V and J; all others were non-productive. CDR3 was defined by IMGT convention, running from the second conserved V-encoded cysteine to the conserved J-encoded phenylalanine. In an earlier analysis of more than 550 of the donors, sequences lacking an unambiguous match to a single V gene segment were excluded. In an earlier analysis of a few hundred of the donors, V segments were called functional above 56.7% productive rearrangements and were called segregating when the between-donor standard deviation exceeded 5%. A statistical classification framework was developed to diagnose cytomegalovirus status using the catalog of TCR beta chain sequences. In a later analysis, V and J genes were assigned by comparing TCR nucleotide sequences against IMGT/GENE-DB human TR gene sequences. In a later analysis, CDR3 sequences and most-parsimonious VDJ recombination scenarios were assigned using the TCRdist pipeline. In a later analysis, each TCR beta chain was defined by its CDR3 amino acid sequence together with its V-gene family, and reads lacking a unique V-gene family were excluded. As a way to deal with suspected cross-contamination and a sequencing artifact, a later analysis dropped hundreds of nucleotide sequences that were highly shared and had low generation probability. For each public chain, a later analysis derived a clonal expansion index from normalized ranks of inferred template counts within each repertoire. In a later analysis, generation probabilities were computed with a VDJ recombination model fitted to out-of-frame rearrangements, and the resulting probabilities were checked against IGoR. Hypergeometric tests were used in a later analysis to score TCR-TCR, TCR-HLA and TCR-CMV co-occurrence, with a repertoire-size bias correction applied to the TCR pairs. To estimate false discovery rates, a later analysis permuted the HLA or CMV assignments 20 times. In a later analysis, co-occurring TCRs were grouped using DBSCAN, and TCRdist sequence similarity was added for clustering within HLA-allele-positive subsets. For co-occurrence clustering, repertoires with fewer than 30,000 or more than 120,000 public chains were excluded, along with about five repertoires with anomalous nucleotide sharing. The source is immuneACCESS, and TCRdb retained only in-frame sequences with V and J called. Part of the clones is not carried over; for the studies checked, unresolved V genes explain less than half of this, and the remainder is unexplained. Clonal size and the V and J genes are those of that table, whereas D and trimming came from the DNA. The sample includes roughly 130,000 clones, with about 63% observed a single time. The ten most abundant clones make up 1.6% of the sample.

The cohort consisted of approximately 670 healthy bone marrow donors. At the time of sampling, all cohort members were nominally healthy, though unrecorded immune exposures were likely present. The donor tested CMV seropositive and was one of the 289 seropositive cohort members. Each donor provided a peripheral blood sample, and peripheral blood mononuclear cells were used for TCR beta sequencing. Genomic DNA was extracted from the blood cell samples with the Qiagen DNeasy Blood Extraction Kit. A remark on this clone: What this receptor recognizes is not known. The junction and the germline gene differ at one end; a read error may be behind it.

Material: PBMCs. This clonotype was sampled from a man aged 30-40 years in good health and CMV-seropositive. The rearranged chain carries TRBV10-2 and TRBJ2-2; the best D guess is TRBD2, with 6 bases matching. At the DNA level, the sequence is TGCGCCAGCATTGAGACTAGGGAACAGAACACCGGGGAGCTGTTTTTT. Translated, this gives CASIETREQNTGELFF.